This T cell receptor (beta chain) was sequenced in a study of cytomegalovirus exposure and HLA in healthy donors. Study-wide results and limits: The authors reported that TCR beta sequences could predict HLA-A and HLA-B alleles. These predictions were accurate for most subjects in the first cohort. An Asian-associated ancestry cluster reportedly showed fewer N-insertions than the approximately 650-donor mean in a later analysis. In a later analysis, CMV-associated beta chains were mostly HLA-associated, it appeared. Presence/absence results assume similar sequencing depth per donor, which may not hold.

As concerns this clone: The antigen is undetermined.

Primers included in the PCR were 60 Vbeta and 13 Jbeta primers. Here immunoSEQ multiplex PCR was the method, and the copy in TCRdb shows in-frame clones only, minus some. The sample carries approximately 150,000 clones, just under 80% recorded once. This CDR3 is 17 amino acids long. Germline trimming cut 3 bases from V and 5 bases from J; bases unmatched to any gene: 12. Per the germline V gene, CDR1 is MDHEN and CDR2 is SYDVKM. The clonotype originates from a woman aged 50 to 60 in good health and CMV-seronegative. Source material: PBMCs. The chain links TRBV28 to TRBJ1-5, with 8 positions matching TRBD1. The CDR3 DNA sequence: TGTGCCAGCAGTTTTTTATTTGCAGGGGGCGAGTATCAGCCCCAGCATTTT. Amino acids: CASSFLFAGGEYQPQHF.